This note documents a single T cell receptor (beta chain) sequence. Produced via immunoSEQ multiplex PCR; TCRdb's table is partial and in-frame only. The table shows tens of thousands of clones, with around 87% occurring only once. The sample belongs to a study of blood T cell repertoires in COVID-19. Study information: Both acute and convalescent COVID-19 samples were obtained from the United States, Italy and Spain. PBMCs, B-cell-depleted T cells, or T cells were the source of the cDNA or gDNA that made up the material.

Material for sequencing was peripheral blood. This sequence originates from a man over 45 with active COVID-19.

DNA for the CDR3: TGTGCCAGCAGCCGAGGACGGGGTACCGGGGAGCTGTTTTTT. This translates into CASSRGRGTGELFF. The gene calls are TRBV11-1 and TRBJ2-2, with a weak D call TRBD2 (5 bases). Germline V gives CDR1 SGHAT, CDR2 FQDESV (reference sequence). This CDR3 spans 14 amino acids. The V gene lost 5 bases and the J gene lost 5 bases, with 12 bases spanning the gap.